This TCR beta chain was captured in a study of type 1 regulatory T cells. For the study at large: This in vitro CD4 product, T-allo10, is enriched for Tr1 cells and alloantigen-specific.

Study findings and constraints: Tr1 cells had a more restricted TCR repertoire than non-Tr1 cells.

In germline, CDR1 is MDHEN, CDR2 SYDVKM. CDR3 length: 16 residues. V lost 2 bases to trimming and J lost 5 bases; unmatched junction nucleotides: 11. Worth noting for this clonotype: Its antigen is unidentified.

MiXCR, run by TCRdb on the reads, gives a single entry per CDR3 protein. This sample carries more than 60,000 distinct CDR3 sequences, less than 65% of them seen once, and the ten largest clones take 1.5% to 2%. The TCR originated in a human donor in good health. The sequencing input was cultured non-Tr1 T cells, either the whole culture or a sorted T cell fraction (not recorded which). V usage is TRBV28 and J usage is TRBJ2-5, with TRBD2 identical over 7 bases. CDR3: CASSLIWQGGQETQYF. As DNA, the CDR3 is TGTGCCAGCAGTTTAATCTGGCAGGGAGGGCAGGAGACCCAGTACTTC.